A single sample is the source of the 7 T cell receptor beta chains below, sequenced in a study of naive and memory T cell subsets. Both TRBC1 and TRBC2 were covered by a beta constant-region primer of two equimolar oligonucleotides. In TCRdb, the UMI-ligation and nested PCR reads were re-called with MiXCR into one record per CDR3 protein. Altogether roughly 91,000 distinct CDR3 sequences are present, less than 15% being singletons, with the ten largest covering about 0.9%. The sequenced sample consisted of central memory CD4+ T cells from blood. The receptors come from a human donor in good health.

This chain joins TRBV6-2 or TRBV6-3 and TRBJ2-1; the D gene is possibly TRBD1 (6 bases). The CDR3 consists of 17 residues. In germline, CDR1 is MNHEY, CDR2 SVGEGT. V lost 5 bases and J lost 4, with 21 bases in between. For the CDR3, the DNA is TGTGCCAGCAGTAAAGACAGGCCCCAACAGAGATACAATGAGCAGTTCTTC. This encodes CASSKDRPQQRYNEQFF.

This clonotype showed up just a few times. The chain recombines TRBV29-1 with TRBJ1-2; 8 bases fit TRBD1. Germline-derived CDR1 and CDR2 are SQVTM and ANQGSEA. The CDR3 consists of 16 residues. V shed 3 bases and J 2 bases; nucleotides not matched to a gene: 11. The DNA for the CDR3 is TGCAGCGTTGACGATACTACGGGACAGGAGAACTATGGCTACACCTTC. Translating it yields CSVDDTTGQENYGYTF.

The chain couples TRBV12-3 or TRBV12-4 to TRBJ2-5; D is undetermined. This CDR3 spans 12 amino acids. Trimming pared 6 bases from V and 0 bases from J, leaving 5 bases between. The CDR3 spells CASRVYQETQYF. CDR3 nucleotide sequence: TGTGCCAGCAGGGTCTACCAAGAGACCCAGTACTTC.

The rearrangement joins TRBV28 to TRBJ2-7; 7 bases align to TRBD2. Germline loops: CDR1 MDHEN, CDR2 SYDVKM. This CDR3 is 18 amino acids long. Unmatched junction bases numbered 22, after V lost 6 bases and J lost 5 bases. The CDR3 spells CASRGGGNAGTGDHEQYF. The CDR3 coding sequence is TGTGCCAGCAGAGGCGGGGGTAATGCGGGGACTGGGGACCACGAGCAGTACTTC. The full variable domain, its missing parts supplied by reference TRBV28 and TRBJ2-7, is DVKVTQSSRYLVKRTGEKVFLECVQDMDHENMFWYRQDPGLGLRLIYFSYDVKMKEKGDIPEGYSVSREKKERFSLILESASTNQTSMYLCASRGGGNAGTGDHEQYFGPGTRLTVT.

The chain joins TRBV6-5 to TRBJ2-4; D gene unclear. This CDR3 has 15 amino acids. Germline values: CDR1 MNHEY, CDR2 SVGAGI. Trimming removed 4 bases at V and 4 bases at J, with 14 bases between. The CDR3 is CASSSPGSPKNIQYF. Here the CDR3 DNA reads TGTGCCAGCAGTTCCCCCGGAAGTCCGAAAAACATTCAGTACTTC.

In its sample, this clonotype was seen a few times. V and J are TRBV2 and TRBJ2-1, with D possibly matching TRBD1 (6 bases). Germline V gene lookup returns CDR1 SNHLY and CDR2 FYNNEI. The CDR3 runs to 16 residues. V lost 3 bases to trimming and J lost 0 bases, with 12 bases between them. CDR3 nucleotides: TGTGCCAGCAGTGAGAGGGGGATGAGCTCCTACAATGAGCAGTTCTTC. As protein: CASSERGMSSYNEQFF.

This clonotype has a count of ten or more. The rearrangement links TRBV12-3 or TRBV12-4 to TRBJ2-7; D unresolved. The CDR3 loop spans 13 amino acids. Trimming removed 8 bases at V and 2 bases at J, with 13 bases between. This CDR3 reads CASSVTSPYEQYF. DNA of the CDR3: TGTGCCAGCTCAGTGACGAGTCCCTACGAGCAGTACTTC.